The source of this T cell receptor (beta chain) is a study of regulatory T cells in long-lasting Graves disease. Overall study: For a period under 3 months, newly diagnosed Graves' patients had taken antithyroid drugs. Whole-study findings and limits: No thyroid tissue was studied; the work used peripheral blood only.

Time point noted: newly diagnosed GD, antithyroid drugs for less than 3 months. PBMC-extracted RNA yielded the TCR library. In this cohort, patients came from an endocrinology department located in Xi'an, China. The CDR3 covers 15 residues. V was shortened by 2 bases and J by 5 bases, with 12 bases between the two germline ends. Germline V gene data show CDR1 as MNHEY and CDR2 as SMNVEV (reference sequence). Building of the TCR beta libraries involved iRepertoire HTBI primers and Arm-PCR of CDR3 regions. TCRdb reanalysed the multiplex PCR reads using MiXCR and keeps one entry per CDR3 protein. This repertoire shows 400,000 to 500,000 distinct CDR3 sequences, about a sixth found once; its top ten account for 23%. Ten or more counts support this clonotype. Its antigen is currently unknown. This sample also belongs to another study, concerning T cells in Graves' hyperthyroidism and ophthalmopathy.

The TCR sequence derives from a woman between 18 and 29 years old with Graves disease. The sequencing here drew on peripheral blood mononuclear cells (PBMCs), taken at new diagnosis, from a patient treated with antithyroid drugs. V gene TRBV27 combines with J gene TRBJ2-2; possibly TRBD2 for D (6 bases). The CDR3 protein is CASSLGRPATGELFF. The CDR3 nucleotides read TGTGCCAGCAGTTTAGGGAGGCCAGCTACCGGGGAGCTGTTTTTT.